Listed here are 24 T cell receptor beta chains from one sample, sequenced in a study of cytomegalovirus exposure and HLA in healthy donors. The PCR employed 60 Vbeta primers together with 13 Jbeta primers. Profiling relied on immunoSEQ multiplex PCR, and the TCRdb table lists in-frame clones only, not all of them. The table includes approximately 150,000 clones, approximately 84% detected once. What was sequenced was PBMCs. These receptor sequences come from a man between 18 and 29 years old in good health and CMV-seronegative.

This clone was seen only once. This specimen includes other DNA sequences encoding the same CDR3. The chain recombines TRBV5-4 with TRBJ2-3; D not certain. Trimming pared 6 bases from V and 0 bases from J, leaving 11 bases between. CDR1 SGHNT and CDR2 YYREEE come from the germline V gene (reference sequence). The CDR3 contains 14 residues. The CDR3 loop reads CASTKTPSTDTQYF. The CDR3 coding sequence is TGTGCCAGCACGAAAACTCCTAGCACAGATACGCAGTATTTT.

The chain links TRBV19 to TRBJ2-7; TRBD1 matches at 9 bases. The CDR3 consists of 13 residues. From germline, CDR1 is LNHDA and CDR2 SQIVND (reference sequence). J was trimmed by 3 bases and V by 7 bases; bases with no gene match: 4. CDR3 protein: CASKAGQGYEQYF. Here the CDR3 DNA reads TGTGCCAGTAAGGCGGGACAGGGCTACGAGCAGTACTTC.

The CDR3 DNA follows: TGCGCCAGCAGCCAAGATCAGGGGGCGGGTCAGCCCCAGCATTTT. Translating it yields CASSQDQGAGQPQHF. The V call is TRBV4-3, the J call TRBJ1-5; 8 bases agree with TRBD1. The CDR3 consists of 15 residues. Germline CDR1 reads LGHNA; CDR2 reads YSLEER. V was pared by 0 bases and J by 6 bases, with 4 bases of the junction left unmatched.

The count of this clone is one. The chain joins TRBV5-1 to TRBJ1-6; 7 nucleotides match TRBD1. The CDR3 totals 15 residues. Germline assignment: CDR1 SGHRS and CDR2 YFSETQ. The ends lost 0 bases at V and 7 bases at J; junction bases unmatched: 4. The CDR3 nucleotides read TGCGCCAGCAGCTTGGGCGGGACAGTAAATTCACCCCTCCACTTT. It codes for CASSLGGTVNSPLHF.

This clone was found once. The J gene is TRBJ1-1, the V gene TRBV19; D gene unclear. Trimming pared 3 bases from V and 4 bases from J, leaving 6 bases between. Per the germline V gene, CDR1 is LNHDA and CDR2 is SQIVND (reference sequence). This CDR3 is 12 amino acids long. The CDR3 DNA reads TGTGCCAGTAGTATCGGTTCCACTGAAGCTTTCTTT. Translating gives CASSIGSTEAFF.

The CDR3 sequence: CASSLFAQAISYEQYF. The CDR3, as DNA: TGCGCCAGCAGCTTGTTTGCGCAGGCTATCTCCTACGAGCAGTACTTC. This chain connects TRBV5-1 to TRBJ2-7; D unclear. Trimming took 1 base from V and 0 from J, leaving 14 bases between them. This CDR3 has 16 amino acids. CDR1 is SGHRS and CDR2 is YFSETQ in the germline V gene.

This chain links TRBV5-5 with TRBJ1-2; unclear D gene. Germline values: CDR1 SGHKS, CDR2 YYEKEE (reference sequence). This CDR3 region has 13 residues. V shed 4 bases and J shed 6 bases, with 13 bases lying between them. CDR3: CASSRSPQDGYTF. In nucleotides, the CDR3 is TGTGCCAGCAGCCGTTCCCCACAAGATGGCTACACCTTC.

The chain carries TRBV7-9 and TRBJ2-1; possible D gene TRBD2, 5 bases. The CDR3 contains 13 residues. Germline loops: CDR1 SEHNR, CDR2 FQNEAQ (reference sequence). Trimming stripped 1 base from V and 8 bases from J, with 9 bases between. This CDR3 is CASSLESDYEQFF. Written as DNA, the CDR3 is TGTGCCAGCAGCTTAGAATCGGACTATGAGCAGTTCTTC.

A few counts support this clone. V usage is TRBV9 and J usage is TRBJ2-2, with 8 bases matching TRBD1. Germline trimming cut 0 bases from V and 7 bases from J; bases unmatched to any gene: 5. The CDR3 contains 15 residues. CDR1 and CDR2 (germline): SGDLS, YYNGEE. Here the CDR3 DNA reads TGTGCCAGCAGCGTAGACATGACAGGGGTCGGGGAGCTGTTTTTT. Translating gives CASSVDMTGVGELFF.

The genes are TRBV27 and TRBJ2-6; 9 bases line up with TRBD1. From germline, CDR1 is MNHEY and CDR2 SMNVEV (reference sequence). The V segment lost 5 bases and the J segment 8 bases; nucleotides outside the gene matches: 10. The CDR3 is 16 residues long. The CDR3 spells CASSPINRGRSNVLTF. The CDR3 DNA follows: TGTGCCAGCAGTCCTATTAACAGGGGGCGATCCAACGTCCTGACTTTC.

This clone appeared once. This chain links TRBV19 with TRBJ1-2; TRBD1 agrees at 9 bases. This CDR3 has 15 amino acids. V lost 5 bases and J lost 5; bases outside the gene matches: 9. The germline CDR1 and CDR2 sequences are LNHDA and SQIVND (reference sequence). This CDR3 is CASSPTGTGRYGYTF. In DNA form, the CDR3 reads TGTGCCAGTAGTCCGACCGGGACAGGGCGGTATGGCTACACCTTC. Drawing the rest from reference TRBV19 and TRBJ1-2, the complete variable domain is DGGITQSPKYLFRKEGQNVTLSCEQNLNHDAMYWYRQDPGQGLRLIYYSQIVNDFQKGDIAEGYSVSREKKESFPLTVTSAQKNPTAFYLCASSPTGTGRYGYTFGSGTRLTVV.

This rearrangement joins TRBV7-9 to TRBJ2-1; a weak D match, TRBD2 (5 bases). Between the trimmed V and J ends, which lost 8 bases and 9 bases, there was a span of 11 bases. The CDR3 runs 11 residues. The V gene's germline CDR1 is SEHNR and CDR2 FQNEAQ (reference sequence). The CDR3 DNA follows: TGTGCCAGCGTTGGACTGGGTGAGCAGTTCTTC. Protein sequence: CASVGLGEQFF.

The chain has TRBV7-2 and TRBJ2-2, with 13 nucleotides matching TRBD2. V was pared by 2 bases and J by 7 bases, with 7 bases of the junction left unmatched. Germline CDR1 and CDR2: SGHTA and FQGNSA. The length of the CDR3 is 17 residues. The chain's CDR3 is CASSLRTSGSGGGELFF. The CDR3 DNA reads TGTGCCAGCAGCTTACGGACTAGCGGGAGCGGTGGCGGGGAGCTGTTTTTT.

The chain carries TRBV27 and TRBJ2-2; D may be TRBD1 (5 bases). CDR3 length: 14 residues. The germline V and J ends were trimmed by 3 bases and 3 bases, with 8 bases remaining between them. The germline V gene has CDR1 MNHEY and CDR2 SMNVEV (reference sequence). The CDR3, as DNA: TGTGCCAGCAGTTTTCAGGGTCACACCGGGGAGCTGTTTTTT. This translates into CASSFQGHTGELFF.

The chain joins TRBV29-1 to TRBJ1-3; TRBD1 might be the D (5 bases). CDR1 and CDR2 (germline): SQVTM, ANQGSEA. Trimming removed 2 bases from V and 2 bases from J, with 10 bases in between. This CDR3 has 14 amino acids. The CDR3 nucleotides are TGCAGCGTTGAAAGGGGTAATGCTGGAAACACCATATATTTT. It yields the protein CSVERGNAGNTIYF.

In this sample, this clone turned up a few times. The chain couples TRBV10-3 to TRBJ2-1; no clear D gene. This CDR3 comprises 17 residues. CDR1 and CDR2 (germline): ENHRY, SYGVKD. V was pared by 5 bases and J by 0 bases, with 17 bases between. The CDR3 here is CAISKAGQSLSYNEQFF. CDR3 in DNA: TGTGCCATCAGTAAAGCAGGCCAGAGTCTCTCCTACAATGAGCAGTTCTTC.

The V gene is TRBV19, the J gene TRBJ2-1; D gene unclear. The germline V gene has CDR1 LNHDA and CDR2 SQIVND (reference sequence). Trimming removed 3 bases at V and 0 bases at J, with 6 bases between. This CDR3 has 14 amino acids. The CDR3 spells CASSIGDSYNEQFF. CDR3 bases: TGTGCCAGTAGTATTGGAGACTCCTACAATGAGCAGTTCTTC.

This clone was seen a single time. This chain links TRBV6-5 with TRBJ1-2; 10 bases fit TRBD1. The CDR3 has 14 residues. After removal of 11 bases from V and 4 bases from J, the junction contained 10 bases not matched to a gene. The germline gives CDR1 MNHEY, CDR2 SVGAGI. The CDR3 protein is CAVPGQGRIYGYTF. Written as DNA, the CDR3 is TGTGCCGTCCCGGGACAGGGGCGTATCTATGGCTACACCTTC.

Here the CDR3 DNA reads TGTGCCAGCAGTTTAGGAAACGGGTACGATCGCGAGCAGTACTTC. Protein sequence: CASSLGNGYDREQYF. The genes are TRBV28 and TRBJ2-7; D ambiguous. The CDR3 extends over 15 amino acids. Trimming removed 2 bases at V and 6 bases at J, with 17 bases between. Germline CDR1 reads MDHEN; CDR2 reads SYDVKM.

This sequence joins TRBV10-2 and TRBJ2-7; D ambiguous. V was pared by 3 bases and J by 2 bases, with 14 bases between. Germline assignment: CDR1 WSHSY and CDR2 SAAADI. The CDR3 totals 15 residues. CDR3 sequence: CASSEVSDKPYEQYF. DNA of the CDR3: TGCGCCAGCAGTGAAGTTTCCGATAAGCCCTACGAGCAGTACTTC.

The chain joins TRBV5-1 to TRBJ2-7; 8 positions match TRBD1. Germline CDR1 and CDR2: SGHRS and YFSETQ. The trim removed 4 bases at V and 2 bases at J, leaving 8 bases unmatched. CDR3 length: 15 residues. In nucleotides, the CDR3 is TGCGCCAGCAGCCATGAGGGGACAGGAACCTACGAGCAGTACTTC. It is translated as CASSHEGTGTYEQYF.

V usage is TRBV28 and J usage is TRBJ1-2; maybe TRBD1 (6 bases). Germline loops: CDR1 MDHEN, CDR2 SYDVKM. This CDR3 contains 15 residues. V lost 6 bases and J 2 bases, leaving 16 bases between the germline ends. The CDR3 is CASRPSTGSNYGYTF. CDR3 bases: TGTGCCAGCAGGCCAAGCACAGGGTCCAACTATGGCTACACCTTC.

The chain couples TRBV5-4 to TRBJ1-2; TRBD1 matches at 8 bases. The germline V gene encodes CDR1 SGHNT and CDR2 YYREEE (reference sequence). The trim removed 5 bases at V and 8 bases at J, leaving 8 bases unmatched. The CDR3 has 13 amino acids. The CDR3 protein is CASRNGQGDGYTF. The CDR3 nucleotides are TGTGCCAGCAGAAACGGACAGGGCGACGGCTACACCTTC.

The chain recombines TRBV18 with TRBJ1-1, with no clear D. The germline V gene encodes CDR1 KGHSH and CDR2 LQKENI. V was trimmed by 3 bases and J by 0 bases, leaving 11 bases between them. The CDR3 is 15 residues long. CDR3 sequence: CASSPGETLNTEAFF. CDR3 in DNA: TGTGCCAGCTCACCCGGAGAGACGTTGAACACTGAAGCTTTCTTT.